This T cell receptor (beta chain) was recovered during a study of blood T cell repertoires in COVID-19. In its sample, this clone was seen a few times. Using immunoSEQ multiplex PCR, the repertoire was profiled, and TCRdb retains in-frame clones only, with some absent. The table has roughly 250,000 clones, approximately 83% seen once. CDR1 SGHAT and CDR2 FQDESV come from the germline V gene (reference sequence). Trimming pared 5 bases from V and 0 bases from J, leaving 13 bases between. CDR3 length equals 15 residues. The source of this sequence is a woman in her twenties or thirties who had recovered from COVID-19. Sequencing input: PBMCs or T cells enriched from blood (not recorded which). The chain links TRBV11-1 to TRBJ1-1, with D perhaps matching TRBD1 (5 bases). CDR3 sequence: CASSPVGGLNTEAFF. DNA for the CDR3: TGTGCCAGCAGCCCTGTCGGGGGATTGAACACTGAAGCTTTCTTT.